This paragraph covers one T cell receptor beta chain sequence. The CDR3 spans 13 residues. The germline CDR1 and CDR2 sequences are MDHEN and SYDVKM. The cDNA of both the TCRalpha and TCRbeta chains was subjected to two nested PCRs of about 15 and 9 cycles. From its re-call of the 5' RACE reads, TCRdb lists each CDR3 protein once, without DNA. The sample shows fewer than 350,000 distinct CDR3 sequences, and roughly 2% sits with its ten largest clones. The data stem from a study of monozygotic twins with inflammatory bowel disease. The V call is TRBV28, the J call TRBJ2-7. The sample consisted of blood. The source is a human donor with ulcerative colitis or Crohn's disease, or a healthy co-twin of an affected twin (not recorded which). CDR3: CASLAGGHYEQYF.